The TCR beta chain under discussion was sequenced for a study of PD-L1 blockade in urothelial cancer. For the study at large: Patients had undergone 0 to 3 prior chemotherapy regimens.

The CDR3 is 17 residues long. Between the trimmed V and J ends, which lost 2 bases and 0 bases, there was a span of 16 bases. Looked up from germline, CDR1 is MDHEN and CDR2 is SYDVKM. As to time point: pretreatment peripheral blood. The cohort comprised individuals with locally advanced or metastatic urothelial carcinoma. Per patient, between 1 and 8 samples were collected at pretreatment and on-treatment time points. Some clones are missing from TCRdb's copy, which holds only in-frame ones; the method was immunoSEQ multiplex PCR. The sample gives tens of thousands of clones, about 86% of which show up once; around 3.2% is in the top ten. General study findings and limits: Below-median TCR clonality that was measured in pretreatment blood predicted better survival.

In regard to this clone: What it recognizes is unknown.

Source: PBMCs, taken around atezolizumab (anti-PD-L1) treatment. The chain has TRBV28 and TRBJ1-1; perhaps TRBD1 as D (5 bases). This sequence originates from a man in his sixties or seventies with urothelial cancer. CDR3 loop: CASSLITQGWMNTEAFF. Written as DNA, the CDR3 is TGTGCCAGCAGTTTAATCACTCAGGGATGGATGAACACTGAAGCTTTCTTT.